This TCR beta chain was recovered during a study of blood T cell repertoires in COVID-19. Whole-study context: Acute-phase and convalescent COVID-19 samples originated in the United States, Italy and Spain.

This CDR3 region has 17 residues. V was cut by 3 bases and J by 3 bases, with 20 bases left in between. Germline V gene data show CDR1 as MDHEN and CDR2 as SYDVKM. Using immunoSEQ multiplex PCR, the repertoire was profiled, and TCRdb retains in-frame clones only, with some absent. In the table there are approximately 150,000 clones, over 70% of which are singletons. The source is a man aged 45-65 years in a cohort exposed to, infected with or recovered from COVID-19 (not recorded which). Input material: PBMCs or T cells enriched from blood (not recorded which). The rearrangement links TRBV28 to TRBJ1-2; D gene unclear. For the CDR3, the DNA is TGTGCCAGCAGTTTCATACGGGGAGGTTCGGCCTACTATGGCTACACCTTC. This sequence encodes CASSFIRGGSAYYGYTF.